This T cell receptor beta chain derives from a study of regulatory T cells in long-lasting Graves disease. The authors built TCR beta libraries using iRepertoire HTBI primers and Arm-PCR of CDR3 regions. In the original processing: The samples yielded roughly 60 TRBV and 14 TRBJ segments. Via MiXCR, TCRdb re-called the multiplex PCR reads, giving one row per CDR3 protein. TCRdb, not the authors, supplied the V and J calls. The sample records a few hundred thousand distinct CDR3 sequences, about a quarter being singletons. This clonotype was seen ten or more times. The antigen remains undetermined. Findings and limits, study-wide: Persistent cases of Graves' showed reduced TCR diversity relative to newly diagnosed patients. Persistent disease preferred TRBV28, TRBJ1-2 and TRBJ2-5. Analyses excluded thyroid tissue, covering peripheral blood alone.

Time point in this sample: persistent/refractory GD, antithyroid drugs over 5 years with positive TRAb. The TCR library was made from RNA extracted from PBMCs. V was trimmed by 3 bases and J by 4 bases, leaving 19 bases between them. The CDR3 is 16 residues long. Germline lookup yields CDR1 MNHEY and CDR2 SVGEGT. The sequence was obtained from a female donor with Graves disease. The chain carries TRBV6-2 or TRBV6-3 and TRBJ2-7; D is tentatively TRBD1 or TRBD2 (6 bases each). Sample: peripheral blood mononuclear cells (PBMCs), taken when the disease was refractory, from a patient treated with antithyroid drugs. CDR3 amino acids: CASSYGIGRGGYEQYF. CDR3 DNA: TGTGCCAGCAGTTATGGAATCGGCAGGGGAGGATACGAGCAGTACTTC.